Sequencing of this T cell receptor beta chain was carried out in a study of cytomegalovirus exposure and HLA in healthy donors. A note on this clone: The antigen remains undetermined.

Findings and caveats of the study: In vitro data verified three CMV-associated chains as specific for CMV antigens. The study listed approximately 160 cytomegalovirus-associated TCR beta chains. A later analysis linked a missense variant in DCLRE1C to the trimming of TCR beta V and J genes. With high specificity and sensitivity, the classifier reportedly diagnosed cytomegalovirus status.

The PCR used 60 Vbeta and 13 Jbeta primers. Produced via immunoSEQ multiplex PCR; TCRdb's table is partial and in-frame only. Of 150,000 to 200,000 clones listed, roughly 72% are singletons. CDR1 and CDR2 (germline): LGHNA, YNFKEQ. V was clipped by 4 bases and J by 6 bases, with 9 bases between them. The CDR3 has 13 amino acids. This chain links TRBV4-2 with TRBJ2-2; D is ambiguous. The sequencing input was PBMCs. The sequence derives from a young woman in good health and CMV-seropositive. The CDR3 here is CASSPLRAGELFF. CDR3 coding DNA: TGTGCCAGCAGCCCCCTGAGAGCCGGGGAGCTGTTTTTT.